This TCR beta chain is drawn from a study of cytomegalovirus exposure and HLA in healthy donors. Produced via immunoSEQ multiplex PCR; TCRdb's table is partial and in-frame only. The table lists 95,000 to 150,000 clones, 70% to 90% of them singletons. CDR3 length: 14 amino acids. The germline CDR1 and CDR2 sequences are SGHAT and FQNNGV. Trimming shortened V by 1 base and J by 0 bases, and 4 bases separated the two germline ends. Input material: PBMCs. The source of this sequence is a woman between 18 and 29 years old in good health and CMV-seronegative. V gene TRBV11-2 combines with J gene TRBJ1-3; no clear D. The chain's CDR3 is CASSLAYSGNTIYF. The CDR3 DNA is TGTGCCAGCAGCTTAGCCTACTCTGGAAACACCATATATTTT.